This T cell receptor beta chain was identified in a study of blood T cell repertoires in COVID-19. Study information: The United States, Italy and Spain provided the acute and convalescent COVID-19 samples. Nucleic acid was either cDNA or gDNA, and it came from T cells, B-cell-depleted T cells, or PBMCs.

Original handling: It was from reference gene primer amplification that nucleated cell counts were estimated. Generated by immunoSEQ multiplex PCR, the TCRdb table keeps only in-frame clones and is missing some. Clone size and the V and J calls come from that table; the DNA yielded D and trimming. The sample comprises roughly 80,000 clones, roughly 84% of which are singletons, and 3% to 4.5% rests with the top ten. This CDR3 region has 14 residues. Looked up from germline, CDR1 is LGHDT and CDR2 is YNNKEL (reference sequence). V was clipped by 1 base and J by 3 bases; unmatched bases: 2. The specimen was peripheral blood. The chain joins TRBV3-1 (or the pseudogene TRBV3-2) to TRBJ2-7; 8 bases are shared with TRBD2. This TCR came from a man aged 50-60 years with acute or convalescent COVID-19. The CDR3 region is CASSQAGTSYEQYF. The CDR3 bases are TGTGCCAGCAGCCAAGCCGGGACTAGCTACGAGCAGTACTTC.